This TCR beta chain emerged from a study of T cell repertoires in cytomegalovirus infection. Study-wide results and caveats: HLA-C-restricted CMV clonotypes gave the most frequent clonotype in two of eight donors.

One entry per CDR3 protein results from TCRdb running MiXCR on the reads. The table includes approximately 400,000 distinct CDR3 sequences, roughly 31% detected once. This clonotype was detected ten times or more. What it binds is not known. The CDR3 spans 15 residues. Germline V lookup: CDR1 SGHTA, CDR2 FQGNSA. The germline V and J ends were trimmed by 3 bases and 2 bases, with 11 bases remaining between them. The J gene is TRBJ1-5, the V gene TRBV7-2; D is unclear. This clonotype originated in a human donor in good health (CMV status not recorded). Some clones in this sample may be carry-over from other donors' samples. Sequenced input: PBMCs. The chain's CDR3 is CASSFRGDGNQPQHF. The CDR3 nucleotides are TGTGCCAGCAGCTTCCGCGGGGATGGCAATCAGCCCCAGCATTTT.